The 18 T cell receptor beta chains in this list originate from one sample, sequenced in a study of early T cells in non-severe SARS-CoV-2 infection. TCRdb independently ran MiXCR on the 5' RACE reads; one entry per CDR3 protein. The sample includes more than 50,000 distinct CDR3 sequences, 5.5% to 6.5% of them seen just once. Sample: whole blood. The receptors stem from an adult who was a healthcare worker with PCR-confirmed SARS-CoV-2 infection or an uninfected control (not recorded which).

This clonotype was seen ten or more times. The chain couples TRBV6-5 to TRBJ2-5; D not resolved. V lost 0 bases to trimming and J lost 3 bases, with 11 bases between them. Germline CDR1 MNHEY, CDR2 SVGAGI. CDR3 size: 15 residues. CDR3 in amino acids: CASSYSMVLEETQYF. Written as DNA, the CDR3 is TGTGCCAGCAGTTACTCGATGGTCCTCGAAGAGACCCAGTACTTC.

This clonotype was detected ten times or more. V and J are TRBV18 and TRBJ1-5, with a weak D call TRBD1 (6 bases). The CDR3 totals 18 residues. V dropped 2 bases and J dropped 5 bases, with 22 bases sitting between them. Germline-derived CDR1 and CDR2 are KGHSH and LQKENI. Here the CDR3 reads CASSPVRVGSDRHQPQHF. The CDR3 nucleotides read TGTGCCAGCTCACCAGTCCGTGTAGGGTCCGACAGGCATCAGCCCCAGCATTTT.

This clonotype was detected a few times. The chain couples TRBV4-1 to TRBJ2-3, with 7 bases identical to TRBD2. This CDR3 spans 18 amino acids. The germline V gene encodes CDR1 MGHRA and CDR2 YSYEKL. V dropped 0 bases and J dropped 2; count of bases not matched to a gene: 11. CDR3 sequence reads: CASSQDPSGSLSTDTQYF. In DNA form, the CDR3 reads TGCGCCAGCAGCCAAGATCCTAGCGGCTCTCTATCCACAGATACGCAGTATTTT.

Ten or more counts support this clonotype. The chain links TRBV12-3 or TRBV12-4 to TRBJ1-1, with 7 bases lining up with TRBD1. The CDR3 has 16 amino acids. The J segment lost 4 bases and the V segment lost 5 bases, leaving 13 bases of the junction unmatched. The CDR3 loop is CASSTRQGVSRTEAFF. The CDR3 DNA sequence: TGTGCCAGCAGTACAAGACAGGGTGTTTCTCGCACTGAAGCTTTCTTT.

This clonotype showed up just a few times. The chain recombines TRBV20-1 with TRBJ2-5; D gene uncertain. Trimming removed 5 bases at V and 2 bases at J, with 12 bases between. The CDR3 extends over 13 amino acids. The germline CDR1 and CDR2 sequences are DFQATT and SNEGSKA (reference sequence). The chain's CDR3 is CSAPGRVQETQYF. In nucleotides, the CDR3 is TGCAGTGCTCCGGGCCGAGTTCAAGAGACCCAGTACTTC.

At least ten counts were recorded for this clonotype. The chain has TRBV4-2 and TRBJ2-7, with TRBD1 identical over 8 bases. The V gene end was trimmed by 3 bases and the J gene end by 2 bases; junction bases not matched to a gene: 6. There are 15 residues in the CDR3. The germline gives CDR1 LGHNA, CDR2 YNFKEQ. The CDR3 coding sequence is TGTGCCAGCAGCCACCCCGGGACAGGAGCCTACGAGCAGTACTTC. This gives the protein CASSHPGTGAYEQYF.

The chain links TRBV7-2 to TRBJ1-1; 10 bases align to TRBD1. Germline V lookup: CDR1 SGHTA, CDR2 FQGNSA. The CDR3 is 13 amino acids. V shed 3 bases and J 8 bases; nucleotides not matched to a gene: 3. In nucleotides, the CDR3 is TGTGCCAGCAGCTTGGACAGGGGGACCGAAGCTTTCTTT. It codes for CASSLDRGTEAFF.

This clonotype has at least ten counts. This CDR3 reads CASSVVGGGPGSSYNEQFF. CDR3 DNA sequence: TGTGCCAGCAGCGTAGTAGGCGGGGGCCCGGGGAGCTCCTACAATGAGCAGTTCTTC. The chain couples TRBV9 to TRBJ2-1, with D tentatively TRBD2 (7 bases). Looked up from germline, CDR1 is SGDLS and CDR2 is YYNGEE. Trimming left V 0 bases short and J 0 bases short, with 19 bases between. The CDR3 covers 19 residues.

This clonotype was found many times. The chain combines TRBV12-3 or TRBV12-4 with TRBJ1-1; D uncertain. V dropped 6 bases and J dropped 0 bases, with 8 bases sitting between them. This CDR3 is built from 13 residues. DNA for the CDR3: TGTGCCAGCAGCCCCCGCGTGAACACTGAAGCTTTCTTT. Residues: CASSPRVNTEAFF.

The sample holds many counts of this clonotype. In DNA, the CDR3 is TGTGCCAGCAGCTATGGAATCGGGGTTTCCGAGACCCAGTACTTC. Amino acid sequence: CASSYGIGVSETQYF. The chain couples TRBV11-2 to TRBJ2-5, with a weak D call TRBD2 (5 bases). Germline CDR1 reads SGHAT; CDR2 reads FQNNGV. CDR3 length: 15 residues. V was pared by 4 bases and J by 5 bases, with 17 bases between. The complete variable domain, with remaining parts taken from reference TRBV11-2 and TRBJ2-5, reads EAGVAQSPRYKIIEKRQSVAFWCNPISGHATLYWYQQILGQGPKLLIQFQNNGVVDDSQLPKDRFSAERLKGVDSTLKIQPAKLEDSAVYLCASSYGIGVSETQYFGPGTRLLVL.

This clonotype was counted ten times or more. The chain joins TRBV20-1 to TRBJ1-4; possibly TRBD1 for D (5 bases). V was shortened by 6 bases and J by 7 bases, with 15 bases between the two germline ends. CDR1 is DFQATT and CDR2 is SNEGSKA in the germline V gene (reference sequence). This CDR3 comprises 13 residues. The CDR3 here is CSAPSGGGEKLFF. The CDR3, as DNA: TGCAGTGCCCCTTCGGGGGGGGGTGAAAAACTGTTTTTT.

The chain employs TRBV9 and TRBJ2-2; 7 nucleotides align to TRBD1. In germline, CDR1 is SGDLS, CDR2 YYNGEE. J gave up 2 bases and V 1 base, and 5 bases lay outside the gene matches. The CDR3 runs 16 residues. The CDR3 DNA follows: TGTGCCAGCAGCGTACGGGACAGTTTTAACACCGGGGAGCTGTTTTTT. This sequence encodes CASSVRDSFNTGELFF.

CDR3 DNA sequence: TGTGCCAGCCAAAGGACAGGGTCCCTAAATCAGCCCCAGCATTTT. Amino acids: CASQRTGSLNQPQHF. The chain recombines TRBV19 with TRBJ1-5, with 8 bases fitting TRBD1. CDR3 length: 15 amino acids. The V gene end was trimmed by 9 bases and the J gene end by 4 bases; junction bases not matched to a gene: 11. Germline V gives CDR1 LNHDA, CDR2 SQIVND (reference sequence).

This clonotype occurred a few times. CDR3 coding DNA: TGCGCCAGCAGCTTGGGGACAGCAGCGGACACTGAAGCTTTCTTT. The encoded protein is CASSLGTAADTEAFF. This rearrangement joins TRBV5-1 to TRBJ1-1; possible D gene TRBD1, 6 bases. Deletions cut 0 bases from V and 3 bases from J, with 12 bases between. This CDR3 has 15 amino acids. Germline CDR1 and CDR2: SGHRS and YFSETQ. Full variable domain (missing parts from reference TRBV5-1 and TRBJ1-1): KAGVTQTPRYLIKTRGQQVTLSCSPISGHRSVSWYQQTPGQGLQFLFEYFSETQRNKGNFPGRFSGRQFSNSRSEMNVSTLELGDSALYLCASSLGTAADTEAFFGQGTRLTVV.

This clonotype has at least ten counts. This chain joins TRBV10-2 and TRBJ2-5, with no clear D. Trimming pared 8 bases from V and 4 bases from J, leaving 11 bases between. The CDR3 extends over 12 amino acids. Germline V gene lookup returns CDR1 WSHSY and CDR2 SAAADI. CDR3 DNA sequence: TGCGCCAGCCTTAGGAAGGGAGAGACCCAGTACTTC. The encoded protein is CASLRKGETQYF.

This clonotype was observed a handful of times. The CDR3 nucleotides are TGTGCCAGCAGTGGGGGCATAGCCAAAAACATTCAGTACTTC. Residues: CASSGGIAKNIQYF. The chain recombines TRBV28 with TRBJ2-4; D possibly corresponds to TRBD1 (6 bases). CDR1 and CDR2 (germline): MDHEN, SYDVKM. The V end lost 5 bases, the J end lost 0 bases, and 8 bases lay between the germline ends. CDR3 size: 14 residues. Supplemented by reference TRBV28 and TRBJ2-4, the full variable domain reads DVKVTQSSRYLVKRTGEKVFLECVQDMDHENMFWYRQDPGLGLRLIYFSYDVKMKEKGDIPEGYSVSREKKERFSLILESASTNQTSMYLCASSGGIAKNIQYFGAGTRLSVL.

In its sample, this clonotype was seen many times. V and J are TRBV12-3 or TRBV12-4 and TRBJ2-1; TRBD2 agrees at 8 bases. CDR3 length: 15 amino acids. V dropped 3 bases and J dropped 7; count of bases not matched to a gene: 8. CDR3 DNA sequence: TGTGCCAGCAGTTTTGGGGCGGGAGGTAGAAATGAGCAGTTCTTC. It yields the protein CASSFGAGGRNEQFF.

This clonotype has a count of ten or more. The gene calls are TRBV6-2 or TRBV6-3 and TRBJ1-1; the D is unclear. V lost 6 bases and J lost 4, with 9 bases in between. The CDR3 runs 12 residues. Germline CDR1 reads MNHEY; CDR2 reads SVGEGT. The CDR3 spells CASSNTVTEAFF. The DNA for the CDR3 is TGTGCCAGCAGCAACACAGTCACTGAAGCTTTCTTT.